The subject of this entry is one T cell receptor beta chain. TCRdb independently ran MiXCR on the RT-PCR reads; one entry per CDR3 protein. The data show about 680,000 distinct CDR3 sequences, over 12% seen once. The length of the CDR3 is 14 residues. In germline, CDR1 is DFQATT, CDR2 SNEGSKA (reference sequence). Trimming took 3 bases from V and 2 from J, leaving 14 bases between them. Sequencing was performed on memory CD4+ T cells from blood. The clonotype was recovered from a female donor in good health, serving as a healthy control. V is TRBV20-1 and J is TRBJ2-7, with a tentative D call TRBD1 (6 bases). The CDR3 DNA reads as TGCAGTGCTAGCGACAGGCTTACGACCTACGAGCAGTACTTC. Its protein is CSASDRLTTYEQYF.